The clone carrying this TCR beta chain was seen repeatedly, ten times or more. No antigen is known for it. Template material for amplifying TCR beta CDR3 regions consisted of RNA transcripts. The HTBI set primed first-round TCR CDR3 RT-PCR. TCRdb fed the multiplex PCR reads into MiXCR, producing one record per CDR3 protein. The table records 550,000 to 650,000 distinct CDR3 sequences, 14% of them present only once. Trimming pared 4 bases from V and 1 base from J, leaving 31 bases between. Germline CDR1 reads SGDLS; CDR2 reads YYNGEE. CDR3 length: 21 amino acids. This specimen comes from a study of T cells in Graves' hyperthyroidism and ophthalmopathy. Points from the study as a whole: The model identified upcoming ophthalmopathy a median approximately six months ahead of onset. Peripheral blood also featured most of the thyroid clonotypes expanded above 0.001. From stable hyperthyroidism, ophthalmopathy was separated by a 13 V-J model.

Criteria for exclusion of patients were uncontrolled infection, other autoimmune disease, pregnancy or lactation. The TCR originated in a woman in her 40s with Graves' hyperthyroidism. Sequencing was performed on blood. The V gene is TRBV9, the J gene TRBJ2-3; no definite D call. In nucleotides, the CDR3 is TGTGCCAGCAGCCCCCAGAAGTTCGGCAAGTCCGCGAGGTTGGGCACAGATACGCAGTATTTT. As protein: CASSPQKFGKSARLGTDTQYF.